This T cell receptor beta chain was recorded in a study of T cell repertoires in cytomegalovirus infection. Turning to the study itself: It was the public TCR beta signatures that indicated both CMV infection and matching HLA type. Points from the study as a whole: Ex vivo, HLA-C-restricted CMV-specific TCR beta clonotypes prevailed over the rest of the response. The study identified carriers of CMV plus the relevant HLA from cumulative public TCR beta family frequency.

This clonotype was seen more than once but under ten times. Its antigen is unknown. Germline CDR1 reads SGHTA; CDR2 reads FQGNSA. This CDR3 region has 13 residues. Trimming took 6 bases from V and 7 from J, leaving 15 bases between them. TCRdb reprocessed the reads with MiXCR, giving one entry per CDR3 protein. The sample contains roughly 230,000 distinct CDR3 sequences, 6% to 8% of which appear only once. The V gene is TRBV7-2, the J gene TRBJ1-1, with D unclear. Sequencing input: PBMCs. This receptor was obtained from a human donor in good health (CMV status not recorded). Some clones in this sample may be carry-over from other donors' samples. The CDR3 coding sequence is TGTGCCAGCAGTTACGACCGGTCGGGTGAAGCTTTCTTT. Its translation is CASSYDRSGEAFF.